Given below is one T cell receptor (beta chain) in context. Its antigen is unknown. Some clones are missing from TCRdb's copy, which holds only in-frame ones; the method was immunoSEQ multiplex PCR. Of roughly 550,000 clones detected, roughly 95% appear once; the ten largest clones hold 0.11%. Germline V CDR1 and CDR2: LNHNV, YYDKDF (reference sequence). The CDR3 is made up of 14 amino acids. The J segment lost 4 bases and the V segment lost 5 bases, leaving 5 bases of the junction unmatched. The data are from a study of shared clonotypes between healthy human individuals. Study conclusions and caveats: Sharing across four donors was seen in 5% to 5.5% of naive CD4 clonotypes.

CD45RO-negative cells were positively selected for CCR7, leaving out terminally differentiated effector memory CD45RA+ cells. The rearrangement uses TRBV15 and TRBJ2-1; 7 bases line up with TRBD2. What was sequenced was naive CD8+ T cells sorted from blood. This TCR derives from a woman aged 25 to 39 in good health. In DNA, the CDR3 is TGTGCCACCAGCGGTCTAGCGGAATACAATGAGCAGTTCTTC. It specifies CATSGLAEYNEQFF.